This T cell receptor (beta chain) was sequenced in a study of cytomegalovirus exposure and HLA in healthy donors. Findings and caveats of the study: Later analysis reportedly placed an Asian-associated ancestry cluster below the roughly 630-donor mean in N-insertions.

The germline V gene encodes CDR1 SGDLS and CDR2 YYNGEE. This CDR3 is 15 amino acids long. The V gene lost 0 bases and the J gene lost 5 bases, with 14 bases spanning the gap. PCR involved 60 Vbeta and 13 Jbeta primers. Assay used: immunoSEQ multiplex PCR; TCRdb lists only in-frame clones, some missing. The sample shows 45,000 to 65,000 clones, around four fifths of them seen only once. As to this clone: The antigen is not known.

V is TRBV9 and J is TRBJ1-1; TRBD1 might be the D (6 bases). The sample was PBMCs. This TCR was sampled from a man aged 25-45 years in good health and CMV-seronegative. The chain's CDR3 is CASSVGWGGRTEAFF. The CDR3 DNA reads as TGTGCCAGCAGCGTAGGTTGGGGGGGGCGGACTGAAGCTTTCTTT.